The next 21 T cell receptor beta chains were all read from a single sample in a study of a mutant IDH1 vaccine in newly diagnosed glioma. Here immunoSEQ multiplex PCR was the method, and the copy in TCRdb shows in-frame clones only, minus some. This table holds over 75,000 clones, 80% found once. Time point defined: baseline, week 1 (first vaccination visit). The sample's treatment: pre-vaccination baseline after standard-of-care therapy. This sample comprised PBMCs, obtained from a glioma patient treated with radiotherapy, temozolomide or both. These receptors were taken from a man aged 40-55 years with glioma.

V is TRBV6-4 and J is TRBJ2-7; possibly TRBD1 or TRBD2 for D (5 bases each). The V gene's germline CDR1 is MRHNA and CDR2 SNTAGT. There are 15 residues in the CDR3. Trimming cost V 6 bases and J 2 bases, with 17 bases left between them. The CDR3 is CASRGMVRGTYEQYF. In DNA, the CDR3 is TGTGCCAGCAGGGGCATGGTGAGGGGTACCTACGAGCAGTACTTC.

The chain has TRBV18 and TRBJ1-5; D possibly corresponds to TRBD1 (5 bases). The germline V gene has CDR1 KGHSH and CDR2 LQKENI. This CDR3 contains 15 residues. V lost 2 bases and J 3 bases, leaving 11 bases between the germline ends. The CDR3 DNA follows: TGTGCCAGCTCACCAACCAGGGATTACAATCAGCCCCAGCATTTT. Its protein is CASSPTRDYNQPQHF.

The rearrangement joins TRBV6-1 to TRBJ1-1, with a tentative D call TRBD1 (5 bases). Germline CDR1 is MNHNS and CDR2 is SASEGT. The CDR3 sequence is 15 residues long. Trimming cost V 1 base and J 7 bases, with 16 bases left between them. The CDR3 loop is CASSEGPATADEAFF. CDR3 nucleotides: TGTGCCAGCAGTGAAGGGCCGGCGACAGCTGATGAAGCTTTCTTT.

The rearrangement uses TRBV7-9 and TRBJ2-1; D remains unclear. The V gene lost 7 bases and the J gene lost 2 bases, with 18 bases spanning the gap. CDR3 length equals 16 residues. Germline V gene lookup returns CDR1 SEHNR and CDR2 FQNEAQ (reference sequence). This CDR3 reads CASTGFIRNPYNEQFF. In nucleotides, the CDR3 is TGTGCCAGCACCGGTTTCATCCGTAACCCCTACAATGAGCAGTTCTTC. The complete variable domain, with remaining parts taken from reference TRBV7-9 and TRBJ2-1, reads DTGVSQNPRHKITKRGQNVTFRCDPISEHNRLYWYRQTLGQGPEFLTYFQNEAQLEKSRLLSDRFSAERPKGSFSTLEIQRTEQGDSAMYLCASTGFIRNPYNEQFFGPGTRLTVL.

This chain uses TRBV5-1 with TRBJ2-7, with D perhaps TRBD2 (5 bases). V was cut by 2 bases and J by 7 bases, with 13 bases left in between. The germline V gene encodes CDR1 SGHRS and CDR2 YFSETQ. The CDR3 loop spans 13 amino acids. CDR3 in amino acids: CASSLVRGKEQYF. DNA of the CDR3: TGCGCCAGCAGCTTAGTCCGGGGTAAAGAGCAGTACTTC.

The chain carries TRBV5-1 and TRBJ2-7; unclear D gene. From germline, CDR1 is SGHRS and CDR2 YFSETQ. Trimming removed 3 bases at V and 0 bases at J, with 7 bases between. This CDR3 has 13 amino acids. The CDR3 DNA follows: TGCGCCAGCAGCTCAGCTCTCTCCTACGAGCAGTACTTC. It yields the protein CASSSALSYEQYF.

The gene calls are TRBV6-1 and TRBJ1-5; TRBD1 matches 10 bases. With 4 bases clipped from V and 3 bases from J, the junction kept 3 bases outside the gene matches. Germline V gives CDR1 MNHNS, CDR2 SASEGT. CDR3 size: 15 residues. This chain's CDR3 is CASSVGQGLNQPQHF. In nucleotides, the CDR3 is TGTGCCAGCAGTGTGGGACAGGGGCTCAATCAGCCCCAGCATTTT.

This clone was recorded a few times. V usage is TRBV4-2 and J usage is TRBJ2-7; 11 bases are a match to TRBD2. From germline, CDR1 is LGHNA and CDR2 YNFKEQ. The trim removed 0 bases at V and 0 bases at J, leaving 1 base unmatched. This CDR3 contains 16 residues. In DNA, the CDR3 is TGTGCCAGCAGCCAAGATGGGACTAGCGGCTCCTACGAGCAGTACTTC. Amino acid sequence: CASSQDGTSGSYEQYF.

The gene calls are TRBV4-3 and TRBJ2-2; 8 nucleotides line up with TRBD1. CDR1 and CDR2 from the germline V gene are LGHNA and YSLEER. This CDR3 comprises 17 residues. The V and J ends lost 1 base and 2 bases, in that order; junction bases with no gene match: 6. In DNA, the CDR3 is TGCGCCAGCAGCCAAGGGACAGGGCTACGAAACACCGGGGAGCTGTTTTTT. It translates to CASSQGTGLRNTGELFF.

The rearrangement links TRBV27 to TRBJ1-6; D unresolved. The CDR3 sequence is 18 residues long. Germline CDR1 is MNHEY and CDR2 is SMNVEV (reference sequence). Trimming took 3 bases from V and 7 from J, leaving 22 bases between them. The DNA of the CDR3 is TGTGCCAGCAGTTTCACCCCTTTCTTGGGCAACGGGAATTCACCCCTCCACTTT. The encoded protein is CASSFTPFLGNGNSPLHF.

The rearrangement joins TRBV30 to TRBJ2-7, with D unresolved. From germline, CDR1 is GTSNPN and CDR2 SVGIG (reference sequence). V dropped 1 base and J dropped 5 bases, with 3 bases sitting between them. The CDR3 is 10 amino acids. CDR3 protein: CAWSDNEQYF. The CDR3 DNA follows: TGTGCCTGGAGTGACAACGAGCAGTACTTC.

The gene calls are TRBV7-9 and TRBJ2-6; D possibly corresponds to TRBD2 (5 bases). V was shortened by 5 bases and J by 2 bases, with 13 bases between the two germline ends. This CDR3 region has 16 residues. The V gene's germline CDR1 is SEHNR and CDR2 FQNEAQ (reference sequence). CDR3 bases: TGTGCCAGCAGCCCGACGAGGGTAGCTGGGGCCAACGTCCTGACTTTC. This translates into CASSPTRVAGANVLTF.

The chain couples TRBV5-1 to TRBJ1-4, with D unresolved. CDR3 length: 15 amino acids. The germline CDR1 and CDR2 sequences are SGHRS and YFSETQ. Trimming took 2 bases from V and 3 from J, leaving 11 bases between them. CDR3 in DNA: TGCGCCAGCAGCTTCGGGTCGGCGGCTAATGAAAAACTGTTTTTT. Its translation is CASSFGSAANEKLFF.

The rearrangement joins TRBV5-1 to TRBJ2-2; 7 bases map to TRBD1. V was pared by 0 bases and J by 7 bases, with 9 bases of the junction left unmatched. CDR3 length: 16 amino acids. Germline loops: CDR1 SGHRS, CDR2 YFSETQ. The CDR3 bases are TGCGCCAGCAGCTTGGAGGAAGGACAGGCTGACGGGGAGCTGTTTTTT. This codes for CASSLEEGQADGELFF.

The V call is TRBV7-2, the J call TRBJ1-2; D remains unclear. Trimming removed 2 bases at V and 4 bases at J, with 11 bases between. Germline values: CDR1 SGHTA, CDR2 FQGNSA. The CDR3 length is 14 residues. CDR3 loop: CASSLTDLRYGYTF. CDR3 DNA: TGTGCCAGCAGCTTAACGGATCTTCGCTATGGCTACACCTTC.

The chain couples TRBV18 to TRBJ2-7, with a weak D call TRBD2 (6 bases). The CDR3 covers 14 residues. Deletions cut 2 bases from V and 6 bases from J, with 14 bases between. Germline V gives CDR1 KGHSH, CDR2 LQKENI. The CDR3 DNA reads as TGTGCCAGCTCACCAATCGGGAGATCTTCCGAGCAGTACTTC. Amino acid sequence: CASSPIGRSSEQYF.

This rearrangement joins TRBV18 to TRBJ2-7; no clear D gene. Germline assignment: CDR1 KGHSH and CDR2 LQKENI. Trimming took 2 bases from V and 2 from J, leaving 10 bases between them. This CDR3 comprises 14 residues. This CDR3 reads CASSPAAGPYEQYF. CDR3 bases: TGTGCCAGCTCACCAGCGGCAGGACCCTACGAGCAGTACTTC.

This clone was seen only a few times. V gene TRBV10-2 combines with J gene TRBJ1-5, with a possible D match to TRBD1 (6 bases). The CDR3 is made up of 16 amino acids. V gave up 3 bases and J gave up 5 bases, with 17 bases separating them. The germline V gene has CDR1 WSHSY and CDR2 SAAADI. The CDR3 reads CASSDPRTTGYQPQHF. CDR3 nucleotides: TGCGCCAGCAGTGACCCGAGGACTACAGGGTATCAGCCCCAGCATTTT.

The chain recombines TRBV6-6 with TRBJ2-3, with a weak D call TRBD1 (6 bases). CDR3 size: 13 residues. Germline values: CDR1 MNHNY, CDR2 SVGAGI (reference sequence). The V and J ends lost 7 bases and 4 bases respectively, with 12 bases between them. The CDR3 DNA reads as TGTGCCAGCACCCAGGGGTTTTCAGATACGCAGTATTTT. This sequence encodes CASTQGFSDTQYF.

This rearrangement joins TRBV6-6 to TRBJ2-7, with TRBD2 as a possible D gene (5 bases). Looked up from germline, CDR1 is MNHNY and CDR2 is SVGAGI (reference sequence). Trimming took off 5 bases at V and 3 bases at J, with 8 bases between the two ends. The CDR3 is made up of 12 amino acids. Written as DNA, the CDR3 is TGTGCCAGCAGTCACGGGGTCTACGAGCAGTACTTC. Its protein product is CASSHGVYEQYF.

The V call is TRBV27, the J call TRBJ1-5; D not resolved. This CDR3 has 14 residues. CDR1 is MNHEY, CDR2 SMNVEV, per germline (reference sequence). Trimming removed 5 bases from V and 5 bases from J, with 13 bases in between. The CDR3 DNA reads TGTGCCAGCAGTATTGACCAGAAGTATCAGCCCCAGCATTTT. As protein: CASSIDQKYQPQHF.